The clone carrying this T cell receptor (beta chain) showed up many times. The record originates from a study of neurological immune-mediated disorders. Germline loops: CDR1 MNHEY, CDR2 SMNVEV (reference sequence). This CDR3 contains 15 residues. V was pared by 4 bases and J by 3 bases, with 10 bases between. As for the cDNA, it was generated by 5'RACE with 10-nucleotide random UMIs. One entry per CDR3 protein, called by TCRdb with MiXCR from the 5' RACE reads. This sample carries about 50,000 distinct CDR3 sequences, 16% of them seen once, and the ten largest clones take 3.5% to 4.5%. As healthy controls, volunteers from a blood bank in Maryland, USA, were used. For the unsorted libraries, 2 million PBMCs stored at -80 C served as input.

This clonotype was obtained from a man aged 55 to 70 in good health. The V gene is TRBV27, the J gene TRBJ1-6; maybe TRBD1 (5 bases). Sequenced: PBMCs. The CDR3 is CASSSRGFYNSPLHF. The CDR3 coding sequence is TGTGCCAGCAGTTCCCGGGGCTTCTATAATTCACCCCTCCACTTT.